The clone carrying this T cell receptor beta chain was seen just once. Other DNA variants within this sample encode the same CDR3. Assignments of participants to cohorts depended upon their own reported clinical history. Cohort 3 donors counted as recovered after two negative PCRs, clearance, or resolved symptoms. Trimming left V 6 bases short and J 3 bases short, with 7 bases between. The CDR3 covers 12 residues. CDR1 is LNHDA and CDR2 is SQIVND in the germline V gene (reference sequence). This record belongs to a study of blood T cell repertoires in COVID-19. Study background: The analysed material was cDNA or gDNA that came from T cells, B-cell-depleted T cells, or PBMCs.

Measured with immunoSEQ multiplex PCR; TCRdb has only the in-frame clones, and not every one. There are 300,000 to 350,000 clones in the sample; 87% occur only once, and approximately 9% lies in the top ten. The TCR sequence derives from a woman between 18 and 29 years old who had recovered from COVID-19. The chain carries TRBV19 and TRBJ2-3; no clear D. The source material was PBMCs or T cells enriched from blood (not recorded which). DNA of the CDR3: TGTGCCAGTAGCCCCCGGACAGATACGCAGTATTTT. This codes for CASSPRTDTQYF.